The next 21 T cell receptor beta chains were all read from a single sample in a study of cytomegalovirus exposure and HLA in healthy donors. The PCR was carried out with 60 Vbeta primers and 13 Jbeta primers. Repertoires were generated with immunoSEQ multiplex PCR, while TCRdb's copy carries only in-frame clones and drops some. The data hold under 150,000 clones, with 81% observed a single time. What was sequenced was PBMCs. The receptors derive from a man in his late teens or twenties in good health and CMV-seronegative.

This clone has a handful of counts. The chain recombines TRBV9 with TRBJ1-5; possible D gene TRBD1, 6 bases. This CDR3 is built from 14 residues. Germline V gives CDR1 SGDLS, CDR2 YYNGEE. The V end was cut by 3 bases, the J end by 4 bases, with 11 bases between. The CDR3 here is CASSEGVPNQPQHF. The CDR3, as DNA: TGTGCCAGCAGCGAGGGGGTTCCGAATCAGCCCCAGCATTTT.

The table lists this clone with a count of one. J is TRBJ1-3 and V is TRBV30, with 8 bases lining up with TRBD1. The germline CDR1 and CDR2 sequences are GTSNPN and SVGIG (reference sequence). The CDR3 runs 13 residues. Trimming removed 3 bases from V and 7 bases from J; junction bases left unmatched: 5. The CDR3 here is CAWSLTGGNTIYF. CDR3 DNA sequence: TGTGCCTGGAGCCTTACAGGGGGGAACACCATATATTTT.

The table lists this clone with a count of one. The chain combines TRBV11-2 with TRBJ1-2; 7 nucleotides line up with TRBD1. This CDR3 is built from 14 residues. CDR1 is SGHAT, CDR2 FQNNGV, per germline. V gave up 3 bases and J gave up 4 bases; unmatched junction bases: 5. CDR3 nucleotides: TGTGCCAGCAGCTTCGGGACAGAGATCTATGGCTACACCTTC. Protein product: CASSFGTEIYGYTF.

This rearrangement joins TRBV4-2 to TRBJ2-2; 9 nucleotides match TRBD1. This CDR3 has 17 residues. Germline V gene data show CDR1 as LGHNA and CDR2 as YNFKEQ. Unmatched junction bases numbered 12, after V lost 4 bases and J lost 6 bases. The CDR3 DNA follows: TGTGCCAGCAGCCCTCAACGGGACAGGGCCCTTGCCGGGGAGCTGTTTTTT. This translates into CASSPQRDRALAGELFF.

The rearrangement uses TRBV5-4 and TRBJ1-1, with D possibly being TRBD1 (5 bases). Germline V gene sequence: CDR1 SGHNT, CDR2 YYREEE (reference sequence). The CDR3 is 16 residues long. V was shortened by 0 bases and J by 0 bases, with 12 bases between the two germline ends. CDR3 in amino acids: CASSLVRGNMNTEAFF. CDR3 sequence (DNA): TGTGCCAGCAGCTTGGTTAGGGGTAATATGAACACTGAAGCTTTCTTT.

This clone showed up just once. Additional DNA sequences in this sample encode the identical CDR3. The V and J genes are TRBV29-1 and TRBJ1-2, with TRBD1 as a possible D gene (5 bases). Germline-derived CDR1 and CDR2 are SQVTM and ANQGSEA. Trimming took 2 bases from V and 4 from J, leaving 5 bases between them. The CDR3 loop spans 11 amino acids. The CDR3 sequence is CSVERGYGYTF. DNA of the CDR3: TGCAGCGTTGAAAGGGGCTATGGCTACACCTTC.

The chain employs TRBV27 and TRBJ2-1; D is perhaps TRBD2 (6 bases). Deletions cut 5 bases from V and 6 bases from J, with 17 bases between. CDR1 MNHEY and CDR2 SMNVEV come from the germline V gene (reference sequence). The CDR3 runs 15 residues. The CDR3 region has the DNA TGTGCCAGCAGTGCCCCGGGGGTTCGTCGCAATGAGCAGTTCTTC. Translated, it gives CASSAPGVRRNEQFF.

This sequence joins TRBV6-5 and TRBJ2-2; tentatively, D is TRBD1 (5 bases). The germline V gene has CDR1 MNHEY and CDR2 SVGAGI. The CDR3 sequence is 14 residues long. V was shortened by 6 bases and J by 1 base, with 9 bases between the two germline ends. In DNA, the CDR3 is TGTGCCAGCAGGACAGAGATGAACACCGGGGAGCTGTTTTTT. Translation: CASRTEMNTGELFF.

The chain carries TRBV15 and TRBJ2-7, with 9 bases that match TRBD1. Germline V CDR1 and CDR2: LNHNV, YYDKDF (reference sequence). The CDR3 is made up of 15 amino acids. The V and J ends lost 5 bases and 4 bases, in that order; junction bases with no gene match: 9. The CDR3 bases are TGTGCCACCAGCGGACTCCGGGACAGGGTGTACGAGCAGTACTTC. It codes for CATSGLRDRVYEQYF.

The chain uses TRBV6-1 and TRBJ1-4; D unclear. This CDR3 is built from 13 residues. Germline CDR1 is MNHNS and CDR2 is SASEGT. V lost 3 bases, J lost 3 bases, and 5 bases lay in between. CDR3 protein: CASSDSANEKLFF. The CDR3 region has the DNA TGTGCCAGCAGTGACAGTGCTAATGAAAAACTGTTTTTT.

The chain uses TRBV19 and TRBJ2-5; maybe TRBD1 (5 bases). Trimming removed 5 bases from V and 2 bases from J, with 12 bases in between. This CDR3 contains 14 residues. Germline lookup yields CDR1 LNHDA and CDR2 SQIVND (reference sequence). CDR3 residues: CASSFRQTQETQYF. CDR3 bases: TGTGCCAGTAGTTTCCGACAGACTCAAGAGACCCAGTACTTC. The variable domain in full, with the rest retrieved from reference TRBV19 and TRBJ2-5, is DGGITQSPKYLFRKEGQNVTLSCEQNLNHDAMYWYRQDPGQGLRLIYYSQIVNDFQKGDIAEGYSVSREKKESFPLTVTSAQKNPTAFYLCASSFRQTQETQYFGPGTRLLVL.

V gene TRBV2 combines with J gene TRBJ2-1; maybe TRBD2 (7 bases). Trimming removed 3 bases from V and 7 bases from J, with 16 bases in between. Germline values: CDR1 SNHLY, CDR2 FYNNEI. The CDR3 has 15 residues. The CDR3 loop is CASSDEGGMWNEQFF. CDR3 nucleotides: TGTGCCAGCAGTGATGAGGGGGGGATGTGGAATGAGCAGTTCTTC. The entire variable domain, with the rest obtained from reference TRBV2 and TRBJ2-1, is as follows: EPEVTQTPSHQVTQMGQEVILRCVPISNHLYFYWYRQILGQKVEFLVSFYNNEISEKSEIFDDQFSVERPDGSNFTLKIRSTKLEDSAMYFCASSDEGGMWNEQFFGPGTRLTVL.

V usage is TRBV7-2 and J usage is TRBJ1-2, with D tentatively TRBD1 (6 bases). Trimming shortened V by 5 bases and J by 8 bases, and 15 bases separated the two germline ends. Germline CDR1 reads SGHTA; CDR2 reads FQGNSA. The length of the CDR3 is 13 residues. The CDR3 DNA sequence: TGTGCCAGCAGCCGGGAGGGGGTATGGGGCTACACCTTC. Protein sequence: CASSREGVWGYTF.

The gene calls are TRBV4-1 and TRBJ2-5, with 8 bases that match TRBD1. Germline V gene sequence: CDR1 MGHRA, CDR2 YSYEKL. V shed 1 base and J 5 bases; nucleotides not matched to a gene: 6. The CDR3 extends over 15 amino acids. The CDR3 protein is CASSQVQGAGETQYF. The CDR3 DNA is TGCGCCAGCAGCCAAGTGCAGGGGGCAGGCGAGACCCAGTACTTC.

This rearrangement joins TRBV2 to TRBJ1-5, with D uncertain. V was shortened by 6 bases and J by 5 bases, with 5 bases between the two germline ends. The CDR3 is 11 amino acids. Per the germline V gene, CDR1 is SNHLY and CDR2 is FYNNEI. The CDR3 spells CASREDQPQHF. In DNA form, the CDR3 reads TGTGCCAGCAGGGAGGATCAGCCCCAGCATTTT.

The chain recombines TRBV7-2 with TRBJ1-1, with no clear D. CDR1 is SGHTA, CDR2 FQGNSA, per germline. V was pared by 1 base and J by 6 bases, with 9 bases between. CDR3 size: 13 residues. This chain's CDR3 is CASSLVVESEAFF. In nucleotides, the CDR3 is TGTGCCAGCAGCTTAGTAGTGGAGTCTGAAGCTTTCTTT.

The chain employs TRBV30 and TRBJ2-5, with 11 bases identical to TRBD1. The DNA end is more similar to TRBJ2-7, so the J call may be wrong. CDR1 is GTSNPN, CDR2 SVGIG, per germline (reference sequence). CDR3 length equals 12 residues. The CDR3 DNA is TGTGCCTGGGCGGGACAGGGGGACGAGCAGTACTTC. Protein sequence: CAWAGQGDEQYF.

CDR3: CASSYGAGFSYEQYF. DNA of the CDR3: TGTGCCAGCAGTTACGGCGCGGGATTCTCCTACGAGCAGTACTTC. The chain is built from TRBV6-5 and TRBJ2-7; maybe TRBD2 (6 bases). The CDR3 length is 15 residues. V was clipped by 2 bases and J by 0 bases, with 11 bases between them. The germline CDR1 and CDR2 sequences are MNHEY and SVGAGI.

The DNA of the CDR3 is TGTGCCAGCAGCTTGGGTGGGACAGGTGGAAACACCATATATTTT. It specifies CASSLGGTGGNTIYF. V gene TRBV7-2 combines with J gene TRBJ1-3; 8 bases agree with TRBD1. Germline-derived CDR1 and CDR2 are SGHTA and FQGNSA. Trimming at V came to 3 bases and at J to 3 bases, leaving 4 bases not matched to a gene. This CDR3 has 15 residues.

The chain links TRBV9 to TRBJ1-2; a weak D match, TRBD1 (5 bases). The germline gives CDR1 SGDLS, CDR2 YYNGEE. The CDR3 covers 13 residues. The V end lost 2 bases, the J end lost 3 bases, and 8 bases lay between the germline ends. The CDR3 protein is CASSVTEDYGYTF. CDR3 nucleotides: TGTGCCAGCAGCGTGACAGAAGACTATGGCTACACCTTC.

The chain is built from TRBV29-1 and TRBJ2-5; D is unclear. The J call may be mistaken, given a closer DNA end match to TRBJ2-7. This CDR3 has 12 residues. Germline CDR1 SQVTM, CDR2 ANQGSEA. CDR3 coding DNA: TGCAGCGTTGAACTCCGCTCCTACGAGCAGTACTTC. It encodes CSVELRSYEQYF.